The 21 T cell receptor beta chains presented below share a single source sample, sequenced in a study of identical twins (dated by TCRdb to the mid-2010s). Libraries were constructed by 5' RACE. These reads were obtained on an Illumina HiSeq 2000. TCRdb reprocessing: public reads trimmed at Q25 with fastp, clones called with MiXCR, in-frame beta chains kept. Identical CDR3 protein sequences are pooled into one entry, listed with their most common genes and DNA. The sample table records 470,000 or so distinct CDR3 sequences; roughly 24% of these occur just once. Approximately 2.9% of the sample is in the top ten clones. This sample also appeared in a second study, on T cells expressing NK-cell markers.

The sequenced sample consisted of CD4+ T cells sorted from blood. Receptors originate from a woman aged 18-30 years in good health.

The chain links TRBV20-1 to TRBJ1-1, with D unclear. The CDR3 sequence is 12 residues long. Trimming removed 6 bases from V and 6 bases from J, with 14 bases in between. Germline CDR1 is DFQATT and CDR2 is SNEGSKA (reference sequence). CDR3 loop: CSAGPDGAEAFF. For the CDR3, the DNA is TGCAGTGCCGGACCCGATGGGGCTGAAGCTTTCTTT.

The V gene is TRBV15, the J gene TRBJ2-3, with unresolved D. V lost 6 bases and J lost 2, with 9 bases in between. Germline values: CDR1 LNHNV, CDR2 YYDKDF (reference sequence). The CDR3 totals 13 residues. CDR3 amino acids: CATRYGNTDTQYF. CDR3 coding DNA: TGTGCCACCAGATACGGAAACACAGATACGCAGTATTTT.

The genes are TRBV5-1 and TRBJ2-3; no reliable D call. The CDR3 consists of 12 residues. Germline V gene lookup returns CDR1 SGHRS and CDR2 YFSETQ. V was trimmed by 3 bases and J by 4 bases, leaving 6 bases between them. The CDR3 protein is CASSSQADTQYF. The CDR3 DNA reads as TGCGCCAGCAGCTCCCAAGCAGATACGCAGTATTTT.

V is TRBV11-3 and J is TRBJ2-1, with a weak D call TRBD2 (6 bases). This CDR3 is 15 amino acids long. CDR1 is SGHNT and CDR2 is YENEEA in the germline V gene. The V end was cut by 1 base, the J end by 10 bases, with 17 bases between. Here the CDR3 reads CASSLGVGAGGEQFF. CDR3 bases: TGTGCCAGCAGCTTAGGAGTCGGAGCGGGTGGGGAGCAGTTCTTC.

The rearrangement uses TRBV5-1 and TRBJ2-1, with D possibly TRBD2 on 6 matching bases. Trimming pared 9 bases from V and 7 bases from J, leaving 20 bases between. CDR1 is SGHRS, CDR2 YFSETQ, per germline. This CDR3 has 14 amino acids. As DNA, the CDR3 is TGCGCCACCAGAGCGGGCTCAAGTTGGAATGAGCAGTTCTTC. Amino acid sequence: CATRAGSSWNEQFF.

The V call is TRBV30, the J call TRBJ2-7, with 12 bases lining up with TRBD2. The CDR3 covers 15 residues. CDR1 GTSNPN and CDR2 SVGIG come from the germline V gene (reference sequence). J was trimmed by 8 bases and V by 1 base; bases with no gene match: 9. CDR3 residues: CAWSDTRLAGEKQYF. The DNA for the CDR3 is TGTGCCTGGAGTGATACCCGACTAGCGGGAGAGAAGCAGTACTTC.

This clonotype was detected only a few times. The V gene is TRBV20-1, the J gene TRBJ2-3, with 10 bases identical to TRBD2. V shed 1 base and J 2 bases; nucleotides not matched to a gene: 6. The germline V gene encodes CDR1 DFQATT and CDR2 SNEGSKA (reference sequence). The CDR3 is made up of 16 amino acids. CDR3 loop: CSARGWTSGPTDTQYF. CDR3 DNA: TGCAGTGCTAGAGGTTGGACTAGCGGACCCACAGATACGCAGTATTTT.

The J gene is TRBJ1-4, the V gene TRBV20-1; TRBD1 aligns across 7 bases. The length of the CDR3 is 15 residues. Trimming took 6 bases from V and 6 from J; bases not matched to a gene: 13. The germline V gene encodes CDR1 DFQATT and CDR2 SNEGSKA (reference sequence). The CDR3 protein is CSAPRGSGGHEKLFF. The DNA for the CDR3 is TGCAGTGCCCCCAGGGGGTCAGGGGGTCATGAAAAACTGTTTTTT.

CDR3 sequence (DNA): TGTGCCAGCAGCCCTAGTCCGTACCAAGAGACCCAGTACTTC. Translation gives CASSPSPYQETQYF. The gene calls are TRBV14 and TRBJ2-5; D is ambiguous. Germline V gene lookup returns CDR1 SGHDN and CDR2 FVKESK. This CDR3 has 14 residues. V was trimmed by 4 bases and J by 0 bases, leaving 9 bases between them.

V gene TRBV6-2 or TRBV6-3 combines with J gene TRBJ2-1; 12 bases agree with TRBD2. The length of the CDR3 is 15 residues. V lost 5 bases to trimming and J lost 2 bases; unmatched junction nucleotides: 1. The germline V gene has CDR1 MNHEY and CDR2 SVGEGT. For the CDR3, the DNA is TGTGCCAGCAGTAGGACTAGCGGGACCTACAATGAGCAGTTCTTC. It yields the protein CASSRTSGTYNEQFF.

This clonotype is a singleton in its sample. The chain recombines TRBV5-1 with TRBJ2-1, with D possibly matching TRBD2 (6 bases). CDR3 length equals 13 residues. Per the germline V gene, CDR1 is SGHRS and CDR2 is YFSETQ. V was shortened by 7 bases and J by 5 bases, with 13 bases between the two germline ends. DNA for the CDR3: TGCGCCAGCCGGGGACTCCCCCACAATGAGCAGTTCTTC. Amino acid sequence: CASRGLPHNEQFF.

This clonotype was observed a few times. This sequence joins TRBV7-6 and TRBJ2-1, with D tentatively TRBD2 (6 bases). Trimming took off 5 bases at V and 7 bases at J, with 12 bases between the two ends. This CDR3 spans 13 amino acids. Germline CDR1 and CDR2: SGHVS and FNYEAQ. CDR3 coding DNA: TGTGCCAGCAGCCCCTGGGGGGAGAATGAGCAGTTCTTC. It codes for CASSPWGENEQFF.

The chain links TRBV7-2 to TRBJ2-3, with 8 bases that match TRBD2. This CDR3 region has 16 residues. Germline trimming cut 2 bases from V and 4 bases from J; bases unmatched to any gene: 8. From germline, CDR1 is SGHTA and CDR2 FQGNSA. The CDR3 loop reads CASSLRAGAPADTQYF. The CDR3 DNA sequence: TGTGCCAGCAGCTTAAGAGCGGGAGCACCGGCAGATACGCAGTATTTT. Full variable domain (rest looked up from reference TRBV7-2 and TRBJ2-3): GAGVSQSPSNKVTEKGKDVELRCDPISGHTALYWYRQSLGQGLEFLIYFQGNSAPDKSGLPSDRFSAERTGGSVSTLTIQRTQQEDSAVYLCASSLRAGAPADTQYFGPGTRLTVL.

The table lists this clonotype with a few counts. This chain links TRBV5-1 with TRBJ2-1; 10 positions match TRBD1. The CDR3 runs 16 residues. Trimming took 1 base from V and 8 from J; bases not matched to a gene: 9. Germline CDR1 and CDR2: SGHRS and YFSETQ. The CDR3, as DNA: TGCGCCAGCAGCTTGCTGGGACAGGGGACCGGGGATGAGCAGTTCTTC. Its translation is CASSLLGQGTGDEQFF.

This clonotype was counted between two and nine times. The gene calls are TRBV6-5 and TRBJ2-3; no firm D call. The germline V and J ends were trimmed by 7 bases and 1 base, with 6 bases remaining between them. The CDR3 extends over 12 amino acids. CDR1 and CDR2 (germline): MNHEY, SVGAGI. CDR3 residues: CASIGGTDTQYF. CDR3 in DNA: TGTGCCAGCATCGGCGGCACAGATACGCAGTATTTT.

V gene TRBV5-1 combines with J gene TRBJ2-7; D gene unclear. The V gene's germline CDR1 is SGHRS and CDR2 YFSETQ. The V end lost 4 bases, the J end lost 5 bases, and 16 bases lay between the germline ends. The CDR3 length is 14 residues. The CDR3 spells CASSEERHVHEQYF. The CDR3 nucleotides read TGCGCCAGCAGCGAGGAAAGACATGTCCACGAGCAGTACTTC. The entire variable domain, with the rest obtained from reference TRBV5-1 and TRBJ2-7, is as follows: KAGVTQTPRYLIKTRGQQVTLSCSPISGHRSVSWYQQTPGQGLQFLFEYFSETQRNKGNFPGRFSGRQFSNSRSEMNVSTLELGDSALYLCASSEERHVHEQYFGPGTRLTVT.

CDR3 region: CASSLRFGLAVNEQFF. The CDR3, as DNA: TGCGCCAGCAGCCTCCGGTTTGGACTAGCGGTAAATGAGCAGTTCTTC. The gene calls are TRBV5-1 and TRBJ2-1; TRBD2 agrees at 10 bases. V gave up 4 bases and J gave up 7 bases; unmatched junction bases: 11. The CDR3 has 16 residues. Germline-derived CDR1 and CDR2 are SGHRS and YFSETQ. Together with reference TRBV5-1 and TRBJ2-1, the CDR3 gives the full variable domain: KAGVTQTPRYLIKTRGQQVTLSCSPISGHRSVSWYQQTPGQGLQFLFEYFSETQRNKGNFPGRFSGRQFSNSRSEMNVSTLELGDSALYLCASSLRFGLAVNEQFFGPGTRLTVL.

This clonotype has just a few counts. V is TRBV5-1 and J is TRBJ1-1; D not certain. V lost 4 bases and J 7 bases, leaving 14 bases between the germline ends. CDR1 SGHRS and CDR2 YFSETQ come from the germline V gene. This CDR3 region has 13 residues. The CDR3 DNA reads TGCGCCAGCAGCCCCAACATCGGGGATGAAGCTTTCTTT. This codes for CASSPNIGDEAFF.

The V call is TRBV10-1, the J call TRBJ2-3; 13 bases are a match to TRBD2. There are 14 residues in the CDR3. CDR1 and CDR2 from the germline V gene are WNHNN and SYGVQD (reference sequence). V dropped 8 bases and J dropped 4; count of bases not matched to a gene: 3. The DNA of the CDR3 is TGCGCCAGCGGACTAGCGGGGGAAGCAGATACGCAGTATTTT. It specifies CASGLAGEADTQYF.

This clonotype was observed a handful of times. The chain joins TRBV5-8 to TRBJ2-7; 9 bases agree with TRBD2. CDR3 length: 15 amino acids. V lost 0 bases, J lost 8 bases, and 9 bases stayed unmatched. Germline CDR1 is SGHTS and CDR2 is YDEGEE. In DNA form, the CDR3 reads TGTGCCAGCAGCTTGGGCGGGGGACTAGCTGGCAAGCAGTACTTC. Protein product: CASSLGGGLAGKQYF.

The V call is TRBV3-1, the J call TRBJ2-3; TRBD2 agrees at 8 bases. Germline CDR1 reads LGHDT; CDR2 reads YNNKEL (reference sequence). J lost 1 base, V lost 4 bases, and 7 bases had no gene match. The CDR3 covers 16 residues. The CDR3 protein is CASSLHLAGGTDTQYF. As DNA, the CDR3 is TGTGCCAGCAGCCTACACCTAGCGGGTGGCACAGATACGCAGTATTTT.